Each of the 23 T cell receptor beta chains below was sequenced from the same sample in a study of human T cells and chemical hapten exposure. One entry per CDR3 protein results from TCRdb running MiXCR on the RACE reads. Among 360,000 or so distinct CDR3 sequences, about 6.3% were seen once, and the ten largest hold about 5%. Stated time point: patch test 2, 6 weeks after DPC sensitization. Described treatment: therapeutic diphenylcyclopropenone sensitization with weekly scalp DPC. The specimen comprised whole blood, sampled in connection with sensitization to the hapten diphenylcyclopropenone (DPC). These receptors were obtained from a woman between 18 and 29 years old with alopecia areata. Some clones in this sample may be carry-over from other donors' samples.

This clonotype was counted ten times or more. The CDR3: CASSSLQGQAEYEQYF. DNA for the CDR3: TGTGCCAGCAGTTCACTACAGGGACAGGCCGAATACGAGCAGTACTTC. The rearrangement joins TRBV5-5 to TRBJ2-7; 8 bases fit TRBD1. Germline V gene sequence: CDR1 SGHKS, CDR2 YYEKEE (reference sequence). CDR3 length: 16 amino acids. Trimming cost V 5 bases and J 4 bases; bases outside gene matches: 14.

This clonotype was recorded once. The chain uses TRBV20-1 and TRBJ2-3; TRBD2 agrees at 11 bases. Germline V gives CDR1 DFQATT, CDR2 SNEGSKA (reference sequence). This CDR3 is built from 15 residues. V lost 6 bases, J lost 0 bases, and 5 bases stayed unmatched. CDR3 DNA sequence: TGCAGTGCCGAGACTAGCGGGGTGAGCACAGATACGCAGTATTTT. This codes for CSAETSGVSTDTQYF.

This clonotype was seen more than once but under ten times. V and J are TRBV27 and TRBJ2-4, with D possibly TRBD1 on 5 matching bases. The germline CDR1 and CDR2 sequences are MNHEY and SMNVEV (reference sequence). Trimming removed 2 bases at V and 9 bases at J, with 17 bases between. This CDR3 has 15 residues. The CDR3 loop reads CASSLGHPGLFIQYF. The CDR3 bases are TGTGCCAGCAGTTTAGGACACCCCGGGTTGTTCATTCAGTACTTC.

This clonotype was seen repeatedly, ten times or more. The chain recombines TRBV5-5 with TRBJ1-1; D uncertain. V gave up 0 bases and J gave up 0 bases, with 9 bases separating them. This CDR3 contains 15 residues. Per germline, CDR1 SGHKS and CDR2 YYEKEE (reference sequence). DNA for the CDR3: TGTGCCAGCAGCTTGGTCCCCAGGCTGAACACTGAAGCTTTCTTT. The encoded protein is CASSLVPRLNTEAFF.

This clonotype was seen many times. The chain uses TRBV25-1 and TRBJ1-5, with a possible D match to TRBD1 (5 bases). Per germline, CDR1 MGHDK and CDR2 SYGVNS. This CDR3 comprises 14 residues. The ends were cut back, 3 bases at V and 8 bases at J, with 14 bases in the middle. The CDR3 region is CASSDPQQGEPQHF. DNA for the CDR3: TGTGCCAGCAGTGATCCTCAGCAGGGTGAGCCCCAGCATTTT.

The rearrangement uses TRBV4-2 and TRBJ1-1, with D possibly matching TRBD1 (6 bases). V dropped 7 bases and J dropped 5 bases, with 20 bases sitting between them. This CDR3 has 15 residues. The germline gives CDR1 LGHNA, CDR2 YNFKEQ. CDR3 protein: CASTMSTGLGTEAFF. CDR3 nucleotide sequence: TGTGCCAGCACCATGAGTACAGGGTTGGGAACTGAAGCTTTCTTT.

The chain employs TRBV20-1 and TRBJ2-2, with D possibly matching TRBD2 (5 bases). The CDR3 is 14 amino acids. V dropped 6 bases and J dropped 5 bases, with 16 bases sitting between them. Germline V gene data show CDR1 as DFQATT and CDR2 as SNEGSKA (reference sequence). CDR3 loop: CSARLSGGTGELFF. In nucleotides, the CDR3 is TGCAGTGCGAGACTATCTGGCGGGACCGGGGAGCTGTTTTTT.

This clonotype was seen repeatedly, ten times or more. The chain links TRBV10-3 to TRBJ1-1; D call uncertain. There are 12 residues in the CDR3. Trimming took 1 base from V and 4 from J, leaving 4 bases between them. The germline CDR1 and CDR2 sequences are ENHRY and SYGVKD. CDR3 DNA sequence: TGTGCCATCAGTGAGTTCCGCACTGAAGCTTTCTTT. Translating it yields CAISEFRTEAFF.

J is TRBJ2-7 and V is TRBV11-2; no reliable D call. Looked up from germline, CDR1 is SGHAT and CDR2 is FQNNGV. CDR3 length: 13 residues. V lost 5 bases and J lost 4, with 12 bases in between. DNA for the CDR3: TGTGCCAGCAGCCCCTCGAACAGTTACGAGCAGTACTTC. Protein sequence: CASSPSNSYEQYF.

The chain joins TRBV2 to TRBJ1-2; the D is unclear. The CDR3 consists of 15 residues. Germline CDR1 SNHLY, CDR2 FYNNEI. Trimming removed 3 bases from V and 4 bases from J, with 15 bases in between. The DNA of the CDR3 is TGTGCCAGCAGTGATGGCGCAGGCCGCGGCTATGGCTACACCTTC. Protein: CASSDGAGRGYGYTF.

This clonotype was observed a few times. This chain uses TRBV12-3 or TRBV12-4 with TRBJ1-1; TRBD1 matches 7 bases. Trimming at V came to 3 bases and at J to 6 bases, leaving 7 bases not matched to a gene. The CDR3 is made up of 14 amino acids. For the CDR3, the DNA is TGTGCCAGCAGTTTCGGGCAGGGGGTAGCTGAAGCTTTCTTT. Protein: CASSFGQGVAEAFF.

This clonotype has just a few counts. This chain joins TRBV24-1 and TRBJ1-2; perhaps TRBD1 as D (5 bases). Germline V CDR1 and CDR2: KGHDR, SFDVKD. With 4 bases removed from V and 4 bases from J, the gap between germline ends came to 9 bases. The length of the CDR3 is 13 residues. The DNA for the CDR3 is TGTGCCACCAGTGAAGGGACCGCCTATGGCTACACCTTC. Its protein product is CATSEGTAYGYTF.

The chain recombines TRBV20-1 with TRBJ2-1; D ambiguous. V lost 3 bases, J lost 7 bases, and 22 bases lay in between. This CDR3 contains 16 residues. The V gene's germline CDR1 is DFQATT and CDR2 SNEGSKA (reference sequence). CDR3 DNA: TGCAGTGCTAGTCGGACGGACCAGGTGGGGATGAATGAGCAGTTCTTC. Translation gives CSASRTDQVGMNEQFF.

The chain combines TRBV7-2 with TRBJ1-5; D gene uncertain. CDR1 and CDR2 (germline): SGHTA, FQGNSA. This CDR3 region has 13 residues. Deletions cut 5 bases from V and 9 bases from J, with 14 bases between. The CDR3 is CASSPDIPRPQHF. The CDR3 DNA is TGTGCCAGCAGCCCTGACATCCCCCGGCCCCAGCATTTT.

The chain carries TRBV7-9 and TRBJ2-4, with 7 nucleotides matching TRBD1. The CDR3 has 16 residues. The ends lost 5 bases at V and 0 bases at J; junction bases unmatched: 7. Per the germline V gene, CDR1 is SEHNR and CDR2 is FQNEAQ (reference sequence). The CDR3 region is CASSPGTDIAKNIQYF. Here the CDR3 DNA reads TGTGCCAGCAGCCCTGGGACAGACATAGCCAAAAACATTCAGTACTTC.

This clonotype was seen many times. CDR3 protein: CSAKTSGGASYNEQFF. CDR3 DNA: TGCAGTGCCAAAACTAGCGGGGGGGCCTCCTACAATGAGCAGTTCTTC. This sequence joins TRBV20-1 and TRBJ2-1; 13 bases match TRBD2. CDR1 and CDR2 from the germline V gene are DFQATT and SNEGSKA (reference sequence). This CDR3 has 16 amino acids. Trimming cost V 6 bases and J 0 bases; bases outside gene matches: 5.

This sequence joins TRBV6-6 and TRBJ2-7; TRBD1 agrees at 9 bases. Trimming at V came to 10 bases and at J to 7 bases, leaving 11 bases not matched to a gene. This CDR3 contains 13 residues. The germline V gene encodes CDR1 MNHNY and CDR2 SVGAGI (reference sequence). CDR3 nucleotide sequence: TGTGCCACTACCGGCACAGGGGGCAAGGAGCAGTACTTC. It yields the protein CATTGTGGKEQYF.

This clonotype was counted a few times. This sequence joins TRBV29-1 and TRBJ2-3; 7 bases agree with TRBD1. V shed 6 bases and J 5 bases; nucleotides not matched to a gene: 11. Germline V lookup: CDR1 SQVTM, CDR2 ANQGSEA. The CDR3 has 14 residues. The CDR3 loop is CSVGRGIWKDTQYF. The CDR3 region has the DNA TGCAGCGTGGGCAGGGGGATCTGGAAAGATACGCAGTATTTT.

This clonotype was counted between two and nine times. V gene TRBV11-2 combines with J gene TRBJ2-3; possible D gene TRBD2, 6 bases. The CDR3 runs 16 residues. Per germline, CDR1 SGHAT and CDR2 FQNNGV. V dropped 5 bases and J dropped 2 bases, with 17 bases sitting between them. In DNA, the CDR3 is TGTGCCAGCAGCCCCAGACCGGGACTCAACACAGATACGCAGTATTTT. It encodes CASSPRPGLNTDTQYF.

This clonotype was seen more than once but under ten times. The chain joins TRBV7-9 to TRBJ2-2, with TRBD2 as a possible D gene (6 bases). This CDR3 is built from 14 residues. Trimming stripped 3 bases from V and 3 bases from J, with 8 bases between. CDR1 is SEHNR, CDR2 FQNEAQ, per germline (reference sequence). The chain's CDR3 is CASSFQRDTGELFF. The CDR3 DNA follows: TGTGCCAGCAGCTTTCAGCGGGACACCGGGGAGCTGTTTTTT.

Ten or more counts support this clonotype. V is TRBV5-5 and J is TRBJ2-7, with D perhaps being TRBD1 or TRBD2 (5 bases each). The CDR3 is made up of 16 amino acids. Trimming removed 0 bases from V and 3 bases from J, with 16 bases in between. CDR1 is SGHKS, CDR2 YYEKEE, per germline (reference sequence). Here the CDR3 reads CASSLEAPGRRYEQYF. Written as DNA, the CDR3 is TGTGCCAGCAGCTTGGAGGCTCCGGGACGCCGCTACGAGCAGTACTTC.

This clonotype was seen a few times. This sequence joins TRBV29-1 and TRBJ1-2, with D unclear. CDR1 is SQVTM, CDR2 ANQGSEA, per germline. Trimming took 0 bases from V and 8 from J, leaving 13 bases between them. This CDR3 has 13 amino acids. The chain's CDR3 is CSVEDRTGGGYTF. CDR3 nucleotide sequence: TGCAGCGTTGAAGACCGAACCGGAGGGGGCTACACCTTC.

This clonotype was observed a few times. CDR3 residues: CASSLGPSGLYNEQFF. CDR3 DNA: TGTGCCAGCAGCTTGGGGCCAAGCGGCCTCTACAATGAGCAGTTCTTC. The chain has TRBV11-3 and TRBJ2-1; D is tentatively TRBD1 or TRBD2 (5 bases each). Trimming removed 3 bases from V and 3 bases from J, with 15 bases in between. The CDR3 runs 16 residues. Germline-derived CDR1 and CDR2 are SGHNT and YENEEA.